Listed below are T cell receptor beta chains from one sample, sequenced in a study of blood T cells in healthy people across ages. TCRdb reprocessed the 5' RACE reads with MiXCR, giving one entry per CDR3 protein. Counted here are about 1.6 million distinct CDR3 sequences, approximately 32% occurring once; the ten biggest clones make up about 11%. The sample comprised blood. The source is a woman under 40 in good health. Each CDR3 is given with its conserved first and last residue. Each record gives: D gene, V gene, clone size, J gene, CDR3 protein, CDR3 DNA. A D gene is named only where the DNA matches it firmly. Some rows have no size entry. The others give once, few or many, or a class for an expanded clone.

D: NA
V: TRBV7-2
size: few
J: TRBJ2-2
CDR3: CASSLGQVLNTGELFF
DNA: TGTGCCAGCAGCTTAGGACAGGTCCTAAACACCGGGGAGCTGTTTTTT

D: TRBD1
V: TRBV5-1
size: once
J: TRBJ2-3
CDR3: CASSLGQGAQGTDTQYF
DNA: TGCGCCAGCAGCTTGGGACAGGGGGCGCAGGGCACAGATACGCAGTATTTT

D: NA
V: TRBV20-1
size: NA
J: TRBJ1-1
CDR3: CSASLWGPRTEAFF
DNA: TGCAGTGCTAGTTTATGGGGGCCTCGGACTGAAGCTTTCTTT

D: NA
V: TRBV20-1
size: NA
J: TRBJ1-6
CDR3: CSARDRRTGGPLHF
DNA: TGCAGTGCTAGAGATAGGCGGACTGGGGGACCCCTCCACTTT

D: NA
V: TRBV12-3/TRBV12-4
size: NA
J: TRBJ1-2
CDR3: CASSPAGPVYGYTF
DNA: TGTGCCAGCAGTCCGGCAGGGCCAGTCTATGGCTACACCTTC

D: TRBD1
V: TRBV9
size: many
J: TRBJ2-7
CDR3: CASSVEGQGYEQYF
DNA: TGTGCCAGCAGCGTAGAGGGACAGGGCTACGAGCAGTACTTC

D: NA
V: TRBV20-1
size: few
J: TRBJ2-5
CDR3: CSGKRAARETQYF
DNA: TGCAGTGGGAAGCGGGCCGCCCGTGAGACCCAGTACTTC

D: NA
V: TRBV7-6
size: many
J: TRBJ1-6
CDR3: CASSFSPSHSGSYNSPLHF
DNA: TGTGCCAGCAGCTTCTCCCCGTCCCACAGCGGCTCCTATAATTCACCCCTCCACTTT

D: NA
V: TRBV7-8
size: NA
J: TRBJ2-1
CDR3: CASGGIPKQFF
DNA: TGTGCCAGCGGCGGGATCCCCAAGCAGTTCTTC

D: TRBD2
V: TRBV7-6
size: few
J: TRBJ2-1
CDR3: CASSWTTSGGSNEQFF
DNA: TGTGCCAGCAGCTGGACGACTAGTGGCGGGAGTAATGAGCAGTTCTTC

D: NA
V: TRBV6-5
size: NA
J: TRBJ2-5
CDR3: CASRLGIQETQYF
DNA: TGTGCCAGCAGGTTAGGGATCCAAGAGACCCAGTACTTC

D: TRBD2
V: TRBV13
size: NA
J: TRBJ2-2
CDR3: CASSLVLAANTGELFF
DNA: TGTGCCAGCAGCTTAGTCCTAGCGGCTAACACCGGGGAGCTGTTTTTT

D: NA
V: TRBV13
size: NA
J: TRBJ1-1
CDR3: CASSPMDSQMNTEAFF
DNA: TGTGCCAGCAGTCCCATGGACAGCCAAATGAACACTGAAGCTTTCTTT

D: TRBD2
V: TRBV5-1
size: NA
J: TRBJ2-1
CDR3: CASTRSGGRSYNEQFF
DNA: TGCGCCAGCACCAGAAGCGGGGGGCGGTCCTACAATGAGCAGTTCTTC

D: TRBD1
V: TRBV6-5
size: NA
J: TRBJ2-3
CDR3: CASKGAGTGSTDTQYF
DNA: TGTGCCAGCAAGGGGGCCGGGACGGGTAGCACAGATACGCAGTATTTT

D: NA
V: TRBV15
size: few
J: TRBJ2-2
CDR3: CATFDGELFF
DNA: TGTGCCACCTTCGACGGGGAGCTGTTTTTT

D: TRBD1
V: TRBV4-1
size: NA
J: TRBJ2-7
CDR3: CASSQGQGDEQYF
DNA: TGCGCCAGCAGCCAAGGGCAGGGGGACGAGCAGTACTTC

D: TRBD1
V: TRBV14
size: NA
J: TRBJ2-5
CDR3: CASSQLLGGEQTQYF
DNA: TGTGCCAGCAGCCAATTGCTAGGGGGCGAGCAGACCCAGTACTTC

D: TRBD2
V: TRBV7-9
size: NA
J: TRBJ2-1
CDR3: CASSARLAGGANEQFF
DNA: TGTGCCAGCAGCGCTAGACTAGCGGGAGGCGCCAATGAGCAGTTCTTC

D: TRBD2
V: TRBV4-1
size: NA
J: TRBJ2-1
CDR3: CASSHSTSGDSYNEQFF
DNA: TGCGCCAGCAGCCATTCGACTAGCGGGGACTCCTACAATGAGCAGTTCTTC

D: TRBD2
V: TRBV20-1
size: NA
J: TRBJ2-3
CDR3: CSARTGTSFTDTQYF
DNA: TGCAGTGCCCGCACCGGGACTAGTTTCACAGATACGCAGTATTTT

D: NA
V: TRBV6-6
size: NA
J: TRBJ1-4
CDR3: CASSYWEGGEKLFF
DNA: TGTGCCAGCAGTTACTGGGAGGGTGGTGAAAAACTGTTTTTT

D: NA
V: TRBV7-2
size: few
J: TRBJ1-1
CDR3: CASSQMAGNTEAFF
DNA: TGTGCCAGCAGCCAAATGGCGGGTAACACTGAAGCTTTCTTT

D: NA
V: TRBV27
size: NA
J: TRBJ2-7
CDR3: CASRMGQTTYEQYF
DNA: TGTGCCAGCAGAATGGGGCAGACTACCTACGAGCAGTACTTC

D: TRBD2
V: TRBV27
size: NA
J: TRBJ2-1
CDR3: CASQRAGGQNEQFF
DNA: TGTGCCAGCCAACGAGCGGGAGGACAAAATGAGCAGTTCTTC

D: NA
V: TRBV9
size: few
J: TRBJ2-7
CDR3: CASSVGAVGSYEQYF
DNA: TGTGCCAGCAGCGTAGGAGCGGTCGGATCCTACGAGCAGTACTTC

D: NA
V: TRBV6-5
size: few
J: TRBJ2-3
CDR3: CASTHNGGNWALDTQYF
DNA: TGTGCCAGCACCCACAATGGGGGGAACTGGGCCCTCGATACGCAGTATTTT